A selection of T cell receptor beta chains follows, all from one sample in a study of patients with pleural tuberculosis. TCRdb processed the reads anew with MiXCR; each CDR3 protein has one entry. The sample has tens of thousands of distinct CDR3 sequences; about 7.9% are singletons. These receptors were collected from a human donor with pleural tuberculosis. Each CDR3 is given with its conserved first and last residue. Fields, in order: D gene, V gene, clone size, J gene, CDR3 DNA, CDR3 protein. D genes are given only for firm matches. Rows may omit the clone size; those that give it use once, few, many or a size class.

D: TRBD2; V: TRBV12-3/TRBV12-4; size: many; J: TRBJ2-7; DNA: TGCGCCAGCAGTTCCCGAGCTAGCGGTCGTTACGAGCAGTACTTC; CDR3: CASSSRASGRYEQYF
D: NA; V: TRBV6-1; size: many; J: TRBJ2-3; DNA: TGTGCCAGCATCTCCGCGGGGATCACAGATACGCAGTATTTT; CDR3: CASISAGITDTQYF
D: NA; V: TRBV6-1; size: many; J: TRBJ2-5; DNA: TGTGCCAGCAGGCAGACTAACTCTCAAGAGACCCAGTACTTC; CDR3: CASRQTNSQETQYF
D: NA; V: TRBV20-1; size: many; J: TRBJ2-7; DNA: TGCAGTGCTAGACGGCCCGGCCAGGGTGTCTACGAGCAGTACTTC; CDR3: CSARRPGQGVYEQYF
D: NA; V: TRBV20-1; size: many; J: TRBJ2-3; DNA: TGCAGTGCCATCAGGGCCAGTAGCACAGATACGCAGTATTTT; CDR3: CSAIRASSTDTQYF
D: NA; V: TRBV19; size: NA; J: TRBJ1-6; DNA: TGTGCCAGTAGAATGTATAATTCACCCCTCCACTTT; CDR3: CASRMYNSPLHF
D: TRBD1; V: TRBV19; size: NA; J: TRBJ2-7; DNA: TGTGCCAGTAGTAGTGGGACAGGGAACTACGAGCAGTACTTC; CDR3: CASSSGTGNYEQYF
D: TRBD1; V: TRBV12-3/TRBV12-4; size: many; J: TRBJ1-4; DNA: TGTGCCAGCAGTCCTTCGACAGGGGGCAATGAAAAACTGTTTTTT; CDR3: CASSPSTGGNEKLFF
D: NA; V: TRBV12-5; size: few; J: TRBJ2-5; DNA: TGTGCTAGTGGTTTGGTACCCTCAGTAGGGACGGGACAAGAGACCCAGTACTTC; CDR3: CASGLVPSVGTGQETQYF
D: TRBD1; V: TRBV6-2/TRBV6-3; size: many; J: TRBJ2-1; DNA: TGTGCCAGCAGTTACGGGACAGGGGCGAATGAGCAGTTCTTC; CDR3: CASSYGTGANEQFF
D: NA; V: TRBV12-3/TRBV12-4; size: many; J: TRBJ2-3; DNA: TGTGCCAGCAGTCCTACCCTTACCTTCACAGATACGCAGTATTTT; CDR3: CASSPTLTFTDTQYF
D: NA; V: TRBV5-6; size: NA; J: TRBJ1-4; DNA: TGTGCCAGCAGTCGACAAGGCGGACGATTTAATGAAAAACTGTTTTTT; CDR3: CASSRQGGRFNEKLFF
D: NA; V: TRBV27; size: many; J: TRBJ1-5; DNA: TGTGCCAGCAGTTTGGAGGTCAGGGAGGTTGAGCCCCAGCATTTT; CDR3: CASSLEVREVEPQHF
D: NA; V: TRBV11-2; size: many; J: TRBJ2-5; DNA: TGTGCCAGCAGCTTAGACGGTCTCGGGGGAGAGACCCAGTACTTC; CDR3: CASSLDGLGGETQYF
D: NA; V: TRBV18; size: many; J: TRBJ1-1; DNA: TGTGCCAGCTCACCAAATCGCCAGGGCCTCTATGCTTTCTTT; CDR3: CASSPNRQGLYAFF
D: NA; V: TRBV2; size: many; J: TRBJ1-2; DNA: TGTGCCAGCAGTCCGGACACCTACTATGGCTACACCTTC; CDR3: CASSPDTYYGYTF
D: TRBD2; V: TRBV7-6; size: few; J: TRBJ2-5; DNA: TGTGCTAGCAGCTTGACTAGCGGGAGACCCCAAGAGACCCAGTACTTC; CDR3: CASSLTSGRPQETQYF
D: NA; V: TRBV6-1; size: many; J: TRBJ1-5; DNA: TGTGCCAGCAACGGGGATAGCAATCAGCCCCAGCATTTT; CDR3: CASNGDSNQPQHF
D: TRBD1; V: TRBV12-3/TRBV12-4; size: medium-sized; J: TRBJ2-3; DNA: TGTGCCAGCAGTCCTAGACAGGGGGCAGATACGCAGTATTTT; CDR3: CASSPRQGADTQYF
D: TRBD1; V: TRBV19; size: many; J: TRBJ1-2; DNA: TGTGCCAGTAGTATCTATCGGACAGGGGGCGAACACAACTATGGCTACACCTTC; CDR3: CASSIYRTGGEHNYGYTF
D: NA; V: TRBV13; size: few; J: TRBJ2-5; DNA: TGTGCCAGCAGCTTTACAATGGGAGAGACCCAGTACTTC; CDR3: CASSFTMGETQYF
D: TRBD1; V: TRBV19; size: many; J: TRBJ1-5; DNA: TGTGCCAGTAGTATGATCCGACAGGGAAGTCAGCCCCAGCATTTT; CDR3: CASSMIRQGSQPQHF
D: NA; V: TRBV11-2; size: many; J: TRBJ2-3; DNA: TGTGCCAGCAGCTTAGATCGGTACCTCACAGATACGCAGTATTTT; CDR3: CASSLDRYLTDTQYF
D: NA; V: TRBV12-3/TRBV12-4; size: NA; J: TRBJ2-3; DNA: TGTGCCAGCAGCAGCACACTAAAAGATACGCAGTATTTT; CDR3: CASSSTLKDTQYF
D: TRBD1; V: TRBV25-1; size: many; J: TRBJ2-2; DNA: TGTGCCAGCAGTGAGGGCGGACAGGGGAACACCGCGGAGCTGTTTTTT; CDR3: CASSEGGQGNTAELFF
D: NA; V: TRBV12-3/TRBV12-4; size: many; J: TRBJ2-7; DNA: TGTGCCAGCAGTTCTGGGTACCACGAGCAGTACTTC; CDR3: CASSSGYHEQYF
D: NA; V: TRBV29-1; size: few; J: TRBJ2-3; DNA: TGCAGCGTGGGAACGAGGGGGAACCAAGATACGCAGTATTTT; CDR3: CSVGTRGNQDTQYF
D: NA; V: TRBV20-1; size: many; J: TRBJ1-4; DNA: TGCAGTGCTAGGAAGGGGGTGTCGGAAAAACTGTTTTTT; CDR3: CSARKGVSEKLFF
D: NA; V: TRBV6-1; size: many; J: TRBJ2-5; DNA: TGTGCCAGCAGTGAAGAATACATTCAAGAGACCCAGTACTTC; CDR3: CASSEEYIQETQYF
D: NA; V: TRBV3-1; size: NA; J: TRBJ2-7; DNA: TGTGCCAGCAGCCAGACAGGCCCACAGTACTTC; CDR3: CASSQTGPQYF
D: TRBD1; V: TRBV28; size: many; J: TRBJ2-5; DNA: TGTGCCAGCAGTTCCGGGACAGGGTACCAAGAGACCCAGTACTTC; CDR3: CASSSGTGYQETQYF
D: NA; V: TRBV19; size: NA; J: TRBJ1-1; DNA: TGTGCCAGTAGGACAGACAGAGCCAGCAGCATGAACACTGAAGCTTTCTTT; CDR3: CASRTDRASSMNTEAFF
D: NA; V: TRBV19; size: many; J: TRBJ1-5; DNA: TGTGCCAGTAGTCCTCGGGAGGGTTCTCAGCCCCAGCATTTT; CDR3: CASSPREGSQPQHF
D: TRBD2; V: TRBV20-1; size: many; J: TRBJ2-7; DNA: TGCAGTGCTAGACTAGCGGGAGGTCACGAGCAGTACTTC; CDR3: CSARLAGGHEQYF
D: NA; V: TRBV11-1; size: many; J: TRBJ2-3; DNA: TGTGCCAGCAGCTACGAGGGAGAGGCAGATACGCAGTATTTT; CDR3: CASSYEGEADTQYF
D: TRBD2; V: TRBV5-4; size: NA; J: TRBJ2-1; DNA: TGTGCCAGCAGCCTGGAGCGGGAGGGCCAGTACAATGAGCAGTTCTTC; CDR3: CASSLEREGQYNEQFF
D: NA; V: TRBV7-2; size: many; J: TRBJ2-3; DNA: TGTGCCAGCAGCTTAGCCAGGGCCCGCACGGATACGCAGTATTTT; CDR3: CASSLARARTDTQYF
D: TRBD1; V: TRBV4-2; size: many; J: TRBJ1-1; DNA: TGTGCCAGCAGCCAAGATACAGGGGGGTGGACTGAAGCTTTCTTT; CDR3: CASSQDTGGWTEAFF
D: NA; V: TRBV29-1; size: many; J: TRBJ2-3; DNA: TGCAGCGTTTTGGCACCCGGAGGTACAGATACGCAGTATTTT; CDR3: CSVLAPGGTDTQYF
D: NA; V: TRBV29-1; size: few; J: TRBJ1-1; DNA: TGCAGCGTTTTCACGGTGACTGAAGCTTTCTTT; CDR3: CSVFTVTEAFF
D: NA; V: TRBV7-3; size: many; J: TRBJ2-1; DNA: TGTGCCAGCAGCTTAACTAGCGCTAAGGATGAGCAGTTCTTC; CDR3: CASSLTSAKDEQFF
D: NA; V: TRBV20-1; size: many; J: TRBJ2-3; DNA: TGCAGTGCTAGAGATCCTCTTGGAGTAGATACGCAGTATTTT; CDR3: CSARDPLGVDTQYF
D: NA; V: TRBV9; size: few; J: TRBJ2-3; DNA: TGTGCCAGCAGCGCAGGAGGGAGTACAGATACGCAGTATTTT; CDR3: CASSAGGSTDTQYF
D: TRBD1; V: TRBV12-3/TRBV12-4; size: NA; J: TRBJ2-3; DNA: TGTGCCAGCAGTTTTGGGACAGGCAACACAGATACGCAGTATTTT; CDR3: CASSFGTGNTDTQYF
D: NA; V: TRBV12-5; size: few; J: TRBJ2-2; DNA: TGTGCTAGTGGGACAACGAACACCGGGGAGCTGTTTTTT; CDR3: CASGTTNTGELFF
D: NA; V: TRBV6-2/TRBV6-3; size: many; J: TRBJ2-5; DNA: TGTGCCAGCAGTTACTCGCGCAGGGGAGAGACCCAGTACTTC; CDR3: CASSYSRRGETQYF
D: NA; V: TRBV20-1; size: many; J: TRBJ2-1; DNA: TGCAGTGCTAGACAGGGATCTGAGCAGTTCTTC; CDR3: CSARQGSEQFF
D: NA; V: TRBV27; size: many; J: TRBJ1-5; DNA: TGTGCCAGCAGTCCAGACAGTTACAATCAGCCCCAGCATTTT; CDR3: CASSPDSYNQPQHF
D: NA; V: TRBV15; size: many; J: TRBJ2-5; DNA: TGTGCCACCAGCAGAGATCGCTGGGAAGAGACCCAGTACTTC; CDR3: CATSRDRWEETQYF
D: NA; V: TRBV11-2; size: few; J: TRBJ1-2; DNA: TGTGCCAGCAGCTTAGATTGGAGATCCTTTAACTATGGCTACACCTTC; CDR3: CASSLDWRSFNYGYTF
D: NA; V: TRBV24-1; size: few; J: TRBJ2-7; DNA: TGTGCCACCAGTGATTCGGCGAGTGACGAGCAGTACTTC; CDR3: CATSDSASDEQYF
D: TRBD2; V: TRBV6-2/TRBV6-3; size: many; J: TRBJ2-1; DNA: TGTGCCAGCAGTTACTCTACCCTAGCGGCCTACAATGAGCAGTTCTTC; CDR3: CASSYSTLAAYNEQFF
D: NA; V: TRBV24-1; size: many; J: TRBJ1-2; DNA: TGTGCCACCAGTGATACTCAGGGGAACTATGGCTACACCTTC; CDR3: CATSDTQGNYGYTF